This entry lists 31 T cell receptor beta chains sequenced from one sample in a study of T cell repertoires in cytomegalovirus infection. TCRdb re-derived calls from the reads in MiXCR, one entry per CDR3 protein. The table includes about 180,000 distinct CDR3 sequences, about an eighth detected once. The sample consisted of PBMCs. The receptors derive from a human donor in good health (CMV status not recorded). Some clones in this sample may be carry-over from other donors' samples.

This clonotype was observed many times. V gene TRBV6-2 or TRBV6-3 combines with J gene TRBJ2-1, with a tentative D call TRBD1 (5 bases). Trimming shortened V by 7 bases and J by 10 bases, and 17 bases separated the two germline ends. Germline V lookup: CDR1 MNHEY, CDR2 SVGEGT. This CDR3 has 13 residues. CDR3 in amino acids: CASNRFSGLEQFF. Written as DNA, the CDR3 is TGTGCCAGCAACAGATTCTCAGGGCTCGAGCAGTTCTTC.

Only a few counts were recorded for this clonotype. This chain uses TRBV27 with TRBJ1-5, with 8 nucleotides matching TRBD1. Trimming cost V 2 bases and J 3 bases; bases outside gene matches: 0. The germline V gene encodes CDR1 MNHEY and CDR2 SMNVEV (reference sequence). The CDR3 runs to 14 residues. The DNA of the CDR3 is TGTGCCAGCAGTTTACAGGGGGCCAATCAGCCCCAGCATTTT. It is translated as CASSLQGANQPQHF.

This clonotype was observed a handful of times. The V call is TRBV2, the J call TRBJ2-7; 9 bases fit TRBD1. Looked up from germline, CDR1 is SNHLY and CDR2 is FYNNEI. The CDR3 extends over 14 amino acids. J gave up 5 bases and V 3 bases, and 5 bases lay outside the gene matches. The CDR3 reads CASSEGQGIHEQYF. Written as DNA, the CDR3 is TGTGCCAGCAGTGAGGGACAGGGTATCCACGAGCAGTACTTC.

There are many counts of this clonotype. The chain employs TRBV7-2 and TRBJ2-6; 10 bases agree with TRBD1. Losses at the gene ends were 5 bases for V and 3 bases for J; bases not matched to a gene: 7. From germline, CDR1 is SGHTA and CDR2 FQGNSA. The CDR3 length is 17 residues. The CDR3 protein is CASSPGQGVGGANVLTF. CDR3 DNA: TGTGCCAGCAGCCCAGGACAGGGGGTAGGTGGGGCCAACGTCCTGACTTTC.

This clonotype appeared many times. The chain is built from TRBV7-3 and TRBJ2-3; TRBD1 matches at 7 bases. Losses at the gene ends were 5 bases for V and 5 bases for J; bases not matched to a gene: 7. The length of the CDR3 is 14 residues. CDR1 is SGHTA, CDR2 FQGTGA, per germline. CDR3 sequence: CASSLDRAIDTQYF. The DNA for the CDR3 is TGTGCCAGCAGCCTAGACAGGGCCATAGATACGCAGTATTTT.

The sample holds many counts of this clonotype. The chain couples TRBV6-5 to TRBJ2-6; 7 bases fit TRBD1. Unmatched junction bases numbered 2, after V lost 4 bases and J lost 2 bases. The CDR3 spans 15 residues. The germline gives CDR1 MNHEY, CDR2 SVGAGI. The CDR3 DNA sequence: TGTGCCAGCAGTTTCGGGACAGCTGGGGCCAACGTCCTGACTTTC. It is translated as CASSFGTAGANVLTF.

The chain has TRBV24-1 and TRBJ1-5; no clear D. V lost 4 bases to trimming and J lost 2 bases, with 2 bases between them. This CDR3 comprises 12 residues. Per the germline V gene, CDR1 is KGHDR and CDR2 is SFDVKD. CDR3 coding DNA: TGTGCCACCAGTGAGGGCAATCAGCCCCAGCATTTT. Amino acids: CATSEGNQPQHF.

This clonotype was observed at least ten times. The V gene is TRBV19, the J gene TRBJ1-2, with a weak D call TRBD1 (5 bases). The CDR3 consists of 13 residues. Trimming stripped 10 bases from V and 8 bases from J, with 20 bases between. CDR1 LNHDA and CDR2 SQIVND come from the germline V gene (reference sequence). The CDR3 reads CATSATESMGYTF. The CDR3 nucleotides read TGTGCCACATCCGCGACAGAATCTATGGGCTACACCTTC.

This clonotype was counted many times. The V gene is TRBV5-1, the J gene TRBJ2-1; 13 bases align to TRBD2. Losses at the gene ends were 0 bases for V and 9 bases for J; bases not matched to a gene: 3. This CDR3 is 15 amino acids long. The V gene's germline CDR1 is SGHRS and CDR2 YFSETQ. CDR3 in amino acids: CASSLELAGGFEQFF. The CDR3 DNA follows: TGCGCCAGCAGCTTGGAACTAGCGGGGGGGTTTGAGCAGTTCTTC.

This clonotype was detected ten times or more. J is TRBJ1-5 and V is TRBV6-2 or TRBV6-3; D uncertain. Germline CDR1 and CDR2: MNHEY and SVGEGT. V was trimmed by 5 bases and J by 5 bases, leaving 10 bases between them. This CDR3 is built from 13 residues. The CDR3 spells CASSEQRYQPQHF. CDR3 nucleotide sequence: TGTGCCAGCAGTGAACAGAGATATCAGCCCCAGCATTTT.

This clonotype has a count of ten or more. The chain links TRBV7-2 to TRBJ2-2; 9 bases agree with TRBD2. The V and J ends lost 5 bases and 6 bases, in that order; junction bases with no gene match: 7. Germline CDR1 SGHTA, CDR2 FQGNSA. There are 15 residues in the CDR3. CDR3 bases: TGTGCCAGCAGCCCAAGGACTAGCGCATCCGGGGAGCTGTTTTTT. Its protein product is CASSPRTSASGELFF. The complete variable domain, with remaining parts taken from reference TRBV7-2 and TRBJ2-2, reads GAGVSQSPSNKVTEKGKDVELRCDPISGHTALYWYRQSLGQGLEFLIYFQGNSAPDKSGLPSDRFSAERTGGSVSTLTIQRTQQEDSAVYLCASSPRTSASGELFFGEGSRLTVL.

This clonotype was seen a single time. One base away lies a much larger clone, so this may be a sequencing read error. This CDR3 fails to terminate in the conserved phenylalanine or tryptophan, so it likely reflects a read error. The chain employs TRBV5-1 and TRBJ2-1; D unresolved. Trimming shortened V by 4 bases and J by 2 bases, and 10 bases separated the two germline ends. Germline CDR1 reads SGHRS; CDR2 reads YFSETQ. The CDR3 length is 14 residues. The CDR3 region is CASSNTLAYNEQFL. CDR3 sequence (DNA): TGCGCCAGCAGCAATACCCTTGCCTACAATGAGCAGTTCCTC.

The chain recombines TRBV19 with TRBJ2-1, with 12 bases aligning to TRBD1. V trimming: 4 bases; J trimming: 9 bases; junction bases outside the gene matches: 4. Germline V gives CDR1 LNHDA, CDR2 SQIVND (reference sequence). CDR3 length equals 14 residues. The CDR3 nucleotides are TGTGCCAGTAGTACTGGGACAGGGGGCAGTGAGCAGTTCTTC. The encoded protein is CASSTGTGGSEQFF.

The chain joins TRBV20-1 to TRBJ2-1; the match to TRBD2 covers 13 bases. The germline V gene encodes CDR1 DFQATT and CDR2 SNEGSKA (reference sequence). The CDR3 contains 15 residues. The V gene end was trimmed by 2 bases and the J gene end by 10 bases; junction bases not matched to a gene: 8. In nucleotides, the CDR3 is TGCAGTGCTAGACGGACTAGCGGGAGAGGGAGAGAGCAGTTCTTC. Protein product: CSARRTSGRGREQFF.

This clonotype appeared many times. V usage is TRBV6-5 and J usage is TRBJ2-7; TRBD2 matches 11 bases. Germline-derived CDR1 and CDR2 are MNHEY and SVGAGI. V lost 0 bases, J lost 7 bases, and 5 bases stayed unmatched. The CDR3 sequence is 15 residues long. The CDR3 reads CASSYSELAGVEQYF. The CDR3 DNA reads TGTGCCAGCAGTTACTCGGAACTAGCGGGAGTTGAGCAGTACTTC.

This clonotype was detected ten times or more. The CDR3 nucleotides read TGTGCCAGCAGCTTACTAGCGACATCCACAGATACGCAGTATTTT. This encodes CASSLLATSTDTQYF. This sequence joins TRBV7-3 and TRBJ2-3, with a weak D call TRBD2 (6 bases). Trimming pared 2 bases from V and 2 bases from J, leaving 11 bases between. Germline-derived CDR1 and CDR2 are SGHTA and FQGTGA. This CDR3 has 15 residues.

This clonotype was detected a few times. This sequence joins TRBV29-1 and TRBJ2-6; TRBD1 matches at 8 bases. The CDR3 is 15 residues long. Germline CDR1 reads SQVTM; CDR2 reads ANQGSEA. V gave up 2 bases and J gave up 2 bases; unmatched junction bases: 2. The CDR3 here is CSVELQGAGANVLTF. DNA for the CDR3: TGCAGCGTTGAATTACAGGGGGCTGGGGCCAACGTCCTGACTTTC.

This clonotype was counted many times. The genes are TRBV29-1 and TRBJ2-7, with a tentative D call TRBD2 (5 bases). The CDR3 is 11 residues long. V dropped 6 bases and J dropped 5 bases, with 11 bases sitting between them. Germline V lookup: CDR1 SQVTM, CDR2 ANQGSEA. The CDR3 nucleotides are TGCAGCGTGAAGGTCGGGAACGAGCAGTACTTC. Translation: CSVKVGNEQYF.

The DNA of the CDR3 is TGTGCCAGCCCAAGAGACAGGGGGCCTCGGGAGACCCAGTACTTC. Translating gives CASPRDRGPRETQYF. The chain uses TRBV2 and TRBJ2-5; 10 nucleotides align to TRBD1. Germline-derived CDR1 and CDR2 are SNHLY and FYNNEI. The CDR3 has 15 residues. The V segment lost 8 bases and the J segment 5 bases; nucleotides outside the gene matches: 11. Supplemented by reference TRBV2 and TRBJ2-5, the full variable domain reads EPEVTQTPSHQVTQMGQEVILRCVPISNHLYFYWYRQILGQKVEFLVSFYNNEISEKSEIFDDQFSVERPDGSNFTLKIRSTKLEDSAMYFCASPRDRGPRETQYFGPGTRLLVL.

The rearrangement links TRBV29-1 to TRBJ2-5, with 8 bases fitting TRBD2. The CDR3 has 14 residues. Looked up from germline, CDR1 is SQVTM and CDR2 is ANQGSEA. J lost 4 bases, V lost 7 bases, and 11 bases had no gene match. CDR3 region: CSAGTSKRSETQYF. CDR3 DNA sequence: TGCAGCGCCGGGACTAGTAAAAGGTCAGAGACCCAGTACTTC.

This clonotype was seen ten or more times. CDR3 loop: CAIRGGGNEQYF. The CDR3 DNA sequence: TGTGCCATCAGAGGGGGGGGGAACGAGCAGTACTTC. This rearrangement joins TRBV10-3 to TRBJ2-7; D is perhaps TRBD2 (7 bases). Trimming pared 6 bases from V and 5 bases from J, leaving 11 bases between. CDR1 and CDR2 from the germline V gene are ENHRY and SYGVKD. This CDR3 has 12 amino acids.

This clonotype was seen at least ten times. The rearrangement uses TRBV28 and TRBJ2-3; 9 bases fit TRBD1. Per germline, CDR1 MDHEN and CDR2 SYDVKM. The CDR3 loop spans 14 amino acids. The V segment lost 6 bases and the J segment 5 bases; nucleotides outside the gene matches: 6. CDR3 coding DNA: TGTGCCAGCAGCCTACAGGGGGCTAAAGATACGCAGTATTTT. Encoded protein: CASSLQGAKDTQYF.

The rearrangement joins TRBV7-8 to TRBJ2-3; D possibly corresponds to TRBD2 (6 bases). The germline CDR1 and CDR2 sequences are SGHVS and FQNEAQ. V lost 5 bases and J lost 13, with 22 bases in between. This CDR3 spans 14 amino acids. The DNA for the CDR3 is TGTGCCAGCAGCCCGGCCGGGACTCCAGTATGGGAGTATTTT. Translation gives CASSPAGTPVWEYF.

Many counts were recorded for this clonotype. This chain connects TRBV28 to TRBJ1-5; 9 bases fit TRBD1. J was trimmed by 2 bases and V by 7 bases; bases with no gene match: 3. This CDR3 has 14 amino acids. Germline-derived CDR1 and CDR2 are MDHEN and SYDVKM. The CDR3 here is CASITGGGNQPQHF. The CDR3 DNA sequence: TGTGCCAGCATTACAGGGGGCGGCAATCAGCCCCAGCATTTT.

This clonotype occurred many times. The chain uses TRBV7-2 and TRBJ2-7; D is ambiguous. V dropped 5 bases and J dropped 2 bases, with 22 bases sitting between them. In germline, CDR1 is SGHTA, CDR2 FQGNSA. The CDR3 spans 17 residues. CDR3 sequence: CASSLQSSSILTYEQYF. CDR3 bases: TGTGCCAGCAGCCTCCAATCGAGCAGCATATTGACCTACGAGCAGTACTTC.

The rearrangement uses TRBV4-3 and TRBJ1-5, with D perhaps matching TRBD1 (5 bases). Deletions cut 1 base from V and 9 bases from J, with 19 bases between. CDR3 length equals 16 residues. Per germline, CDR1 LGHNA and CDR2 YSLEER. The CDR3 DNA follows: TGCGCCAGCAGCCAAGGGACATCAGGGCGAGTATTGCCCCAGCATTTT. This encodes CASSQGTSGRVLPQHF.

This clonotype was detected once. This chain links TRBV4-1 with TRBJ1-4, with 9 bases fitting TRBD1. Germline V gene sequence: CDR1 MGHRA, CDR2 YSYEKL. This CDR3 has 13 amino acids. J gave up 8 bases and V 8 bases, and 6 bases lay outside the gene matches. CDR3 sequence reads: CASGQGIGEKLFF. The DNA for the CDR3 is TGCGCCAGCGGACAGGGGATCGGAGAAAAACTGTTTTTT.

This clonotype was seen ten or more times. The CDR3 bases are TGTGCCAGCAGCTTAGTTCCAGGGTATGGCTACACCTTC. As protein: CASSLVPGYGYTF. The chain is built from TRBV7-9 and TRBJ1-2; D might be TRBD1 (5 bases). CDR3 size: 13 residues. V lost 1 base and J 5 bases, leaving 8 bases between the germline ends. CDR1 SEHNR and CDR2 FQNEAQ come from the germline V gene (reference sequence).

This clonotype was seen repeatedly, ten times or more. The J gene is TRBJ2-5, the V gene TRBV7-8; D not certain. Germline-derived CDR1 and CDR2 are SGHVS and FQNEAQ. Trimming took off 7 bases at V and 4 bases at J, with 10 bases between the two ends. The CDR3 is 12 amino acids. CDR3 coding DNA: TGTGCCAGCACCCTTCGGTTAGAGACCCAGTACTTC. Residues: CASTLRLETQYF.

This clonotype appeared many times. The gene calls are TRBV7-2 and TRBJ2-1; 12 nucleotides align to TRBD2. Trimming took 1 base from V and 8 from J; bases not matched to a gene: 3. The CDR3 extends over 15 amino acids. Germline loops: CDR1 SGHTA, CDR2 FQGNSA. The CDR3 here is CASSLELAGGHEQFF. As DNA, the CDR3 is TGTGCCAGCAGCTTAGAACTAGCGGGAGGCCATGAGCAGTTCTTC. Full variable domain (missing parts from reference TRBV7-2 and TRBJ2-1): GAGVSQSPSNKVTEKGKDVELRCDPISGHTALYWYRQSLGQGLEFLIYFQGNSAPDKSGLPSDRFSAERTGGSVSTLTIQRTQQEDSAVYLCASSLELAGGHEQFFGPGTRLTVL.

This clonotype was picked up many times. This chain uses TRBV7-9 with TRBJ2-5; 7 nucleotides align to TRBD1. J was trimmed by 3 bases and V by 5 bases; bases with no gene match: 6. Per the germline V gene, CDR1 is SEHNR and CDR2 is FQNEAQ (reference sequence). CDR3 length equals 14 residues. CDR3 nucleotides: TGTGCCAGCAGCCTGGACAGGTGGGAAGAGACCCAGTACTTC. This sequence encodes CASSLDRWEETQYF.